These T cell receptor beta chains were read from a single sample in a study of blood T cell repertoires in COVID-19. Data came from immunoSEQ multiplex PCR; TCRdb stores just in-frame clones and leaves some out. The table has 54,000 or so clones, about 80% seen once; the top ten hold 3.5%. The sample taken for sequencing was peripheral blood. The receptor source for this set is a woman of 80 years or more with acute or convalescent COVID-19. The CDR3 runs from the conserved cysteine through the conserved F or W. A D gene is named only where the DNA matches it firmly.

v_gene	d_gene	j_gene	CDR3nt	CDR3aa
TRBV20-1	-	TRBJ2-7	TGCAGTGCGACTGACGTCTACGAGCAGTACTTC	CSATDVYEQYF
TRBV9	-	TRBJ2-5	TGTGCCAGCAGCAAGAGTCATATGGAGACCCAGTACTTC	CASSKSHMETQYF
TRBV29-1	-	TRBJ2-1	TGCAGCGTCCAGACTAGTAATTATGAGCAGTTCTTC	CSVQTSNYEQFF
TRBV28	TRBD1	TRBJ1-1	TGTGCCAGCAACATTATACCGACAGGGGGCACTGAAGCTTTCTTT	CASNIIPTGGTEAFF
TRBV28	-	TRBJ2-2	TGTGCCAGCAGTTCCCCCTTCCGGCAGGCCTCCACCGGGGAGCTGTTTTTT	CASSSPFRQASTGELFF
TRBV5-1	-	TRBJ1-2	TGCGCCAGCAGCCTACAGGCCCTCGGGTATGGCTACACCTTC	CASSLQALGYGYTF
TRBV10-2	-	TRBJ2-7	TGCGCCAGCAGCCGGGACTGGGCCTACGAGCAGTACTTC	CASSRDWAYEQYF
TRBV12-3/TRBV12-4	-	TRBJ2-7	TGTGCCAGCAGTTTAACATTTGACGAGCAGTACTTC	CASSLTFDEQYF
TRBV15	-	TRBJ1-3	TGTGCCACCAGCAGAGATTTGGGGGCTTCTGGAAACACCATATATTTT	CATSRDLGASGNTIYF
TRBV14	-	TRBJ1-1	TGTGCCAGCCGCTCGGGACACCGCTCGAACACTGAAGCTTTCTTT	CASRSGHRSNTEAFF
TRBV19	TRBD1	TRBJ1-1	TGTGCCAGTAGTATCAAGGGGGCTCTGAACACTGAAGCTTTCTTT	CASSIKGALNTEAFF
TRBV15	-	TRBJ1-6	TGTGCCACCAGCAGAGGGCATAATTCACCCCTCCACTTT	CATSRGHNSPLHF
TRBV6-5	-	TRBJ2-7	TGTGCCAGCAGGAGGTGGGGGGAAGGCTACGAGCAGTACTTC	CASRRWGEGYEQYF
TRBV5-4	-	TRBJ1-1	TGTGCCAGCAGCTCGTTCGGACAGCTCTACACTGAAGCTTTCTTT	CASSSFGQLYTEAFF
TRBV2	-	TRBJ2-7	TGTGCCAGCTCGGGGGAGGTTTACTACGAGCAGTACTTC	CASSGEVYYEQYF
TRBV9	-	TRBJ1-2	TGTGCCAGCAGCGTAGAGACAGAGACCCTCATCTATGGCTACACCTTC	CASSVETETLIYGYTF
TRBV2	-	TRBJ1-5	TGTGCCAGCAACCGGGAGAAAGGTCAGCCCCAGCATTTT	CASNREKGQPQHF
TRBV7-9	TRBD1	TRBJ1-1	TGTGCCAGCAGCTCTCAGGGGGCTGGAACTGAAGCTTTCTTT	CASSSQGAGTEAFF